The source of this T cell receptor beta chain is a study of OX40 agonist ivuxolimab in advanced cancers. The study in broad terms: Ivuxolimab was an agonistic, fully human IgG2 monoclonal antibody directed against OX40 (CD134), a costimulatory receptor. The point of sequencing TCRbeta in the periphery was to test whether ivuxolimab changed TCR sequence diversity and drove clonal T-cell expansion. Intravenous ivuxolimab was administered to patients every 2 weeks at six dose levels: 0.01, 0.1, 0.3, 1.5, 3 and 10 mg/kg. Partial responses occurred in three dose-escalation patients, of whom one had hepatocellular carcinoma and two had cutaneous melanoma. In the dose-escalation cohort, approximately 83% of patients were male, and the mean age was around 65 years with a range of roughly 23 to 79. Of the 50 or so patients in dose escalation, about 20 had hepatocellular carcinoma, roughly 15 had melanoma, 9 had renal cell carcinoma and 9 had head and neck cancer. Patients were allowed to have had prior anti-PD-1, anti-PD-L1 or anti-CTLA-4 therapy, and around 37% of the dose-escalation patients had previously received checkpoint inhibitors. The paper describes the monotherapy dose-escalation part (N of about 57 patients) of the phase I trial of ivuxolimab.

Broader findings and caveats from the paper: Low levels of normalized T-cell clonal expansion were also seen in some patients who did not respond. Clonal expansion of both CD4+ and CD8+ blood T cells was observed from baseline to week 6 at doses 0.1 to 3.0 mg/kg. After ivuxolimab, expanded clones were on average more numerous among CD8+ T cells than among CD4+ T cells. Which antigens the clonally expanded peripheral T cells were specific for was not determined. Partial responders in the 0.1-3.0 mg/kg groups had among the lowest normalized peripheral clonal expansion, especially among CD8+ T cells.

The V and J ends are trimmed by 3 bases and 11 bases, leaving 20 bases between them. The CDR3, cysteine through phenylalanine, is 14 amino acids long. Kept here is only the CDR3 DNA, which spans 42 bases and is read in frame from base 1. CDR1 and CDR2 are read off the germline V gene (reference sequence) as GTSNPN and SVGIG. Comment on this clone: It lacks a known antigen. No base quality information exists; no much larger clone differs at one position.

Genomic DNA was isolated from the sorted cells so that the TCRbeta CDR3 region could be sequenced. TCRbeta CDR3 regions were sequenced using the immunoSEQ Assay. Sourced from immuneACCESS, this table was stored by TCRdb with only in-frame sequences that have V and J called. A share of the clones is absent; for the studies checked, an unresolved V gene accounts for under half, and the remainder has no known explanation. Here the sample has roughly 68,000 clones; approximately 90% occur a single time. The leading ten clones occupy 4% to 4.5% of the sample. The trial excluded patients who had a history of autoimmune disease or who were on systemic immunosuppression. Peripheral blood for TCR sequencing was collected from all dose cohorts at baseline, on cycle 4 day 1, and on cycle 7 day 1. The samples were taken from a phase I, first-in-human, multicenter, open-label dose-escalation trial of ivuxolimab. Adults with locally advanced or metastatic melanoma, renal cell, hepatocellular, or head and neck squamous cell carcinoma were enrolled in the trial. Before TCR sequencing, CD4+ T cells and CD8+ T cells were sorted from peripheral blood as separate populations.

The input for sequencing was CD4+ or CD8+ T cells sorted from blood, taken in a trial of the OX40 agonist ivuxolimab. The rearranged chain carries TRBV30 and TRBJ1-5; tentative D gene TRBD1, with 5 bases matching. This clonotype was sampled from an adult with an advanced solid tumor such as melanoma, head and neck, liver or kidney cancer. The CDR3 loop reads CAWRGGRRRIAQHF. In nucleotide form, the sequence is TGTGCCTGGAGGGGGGGACGGCGGAGGATAGCCCAGCATTTT.